A selection of T cell receptor beta chains follows, all from one sample in a study of cytomegalovirus exposure and HLA in healthy donors. Libraries were prepared by immunoSEQ multiplex PCR; TCRdb keeps only in-frame clonotypes and omits some of them. This sample carries around 75,000 clones, 75% to 85% of them seen once, and the ten largest clones take roughly 3.5%. The sample comprised PBMCs. Receptor source: a man aged 40-49 years in good health and CMV-seronegative. Each CDR3 is given without its conserved first and last residue. Clone size appears in some rows only: once, few, many, or a class for an expanded clone.

j_call: TRBJ2-5
clone_size: once
v_call: TRBV5-1
cdr3_aa: ASSLGLGGETQY

j_call: TRBJ2-7
clone_size: NA
v_call: TRBV20-1
cdr3_aa: SAQGSDEQY

j_call: TRBJ1-6
clone_size: NA
v_call: TRBV25-1
cdr3_aa: ASSESAGWKSPLH

j_call: TRBJ2-7
clone_size: few
v_call: TRBV7-3
cdr3_aa: ASSSRAGGEQY

j_call: TRBJ2-3
clone_size: NA
v_call: TRBV11-3
cdr3_aa: ASYPGGEFRTDTQY

j_call: TRBJ1-2
clone_size: NA
v_call: TRBV28
cdr3_aa: ASSWLDPRRGYT

j_call: TRBJ1-2
clone_size: once
v_call: TRBV5-1
cdr3_aa: ASSLAGQAFRGYT

j_call: TRBJ2-1
clone_size: once
v_call: TRBV18
cdr3_aa: ASSSWVAGSSYNEQF

j_call: TRBJ2-7
clone_size: NA
v_call: TRBV7-2
cdr3_aa: ASSLSPQYSYEQY

j_call: TRBJ1-2
clone_size: NA
v_call: TRBV14
cdr3_aa: ASSLRGFNYGYT

j_call: TRBJ1-1
clone_size: NA
v_call: TRBV6-6
cdr3_aa: ASKSGTGVGEAF

j_call: TRBJ1-2
clone_size: NA
v_call: TRBV28
cdr3_aa: ASRRSAGGNYGYT

j_call: TRBJ1-2
clone_size: NA
v_call: TRBV5-1
cdr3_aa: ASSPRQGGYGYT

j_call: TRBJ2-2
clone_size: NA
v_call: TRBV10-3
cdr3_aa: AIMFGDTGELF

j_call: TRBJ1-1
clone_size: NA
v_call: TRBV7-9
cdr3_aa: ASSLDGQANTEAF

j_call: TRBJ2-2
clone_size: once
v_call: TRBV19
cdr3_aa: ASSIFQGGSGELF

j_call: TRBJ1-1
clone_size: NA
v_call: TRBV9
cdr3_aa: ASSVDRGTEAF

j_call: TRBJ1-1
clone_size: NA
v_call: TRBV19
cdr3_aa: ASRTPGAGRTEAF

j_call: TRBJ2-5
clone_size: NA
v_call: TRBV7-9
cdr3_aa: ASSLSVTAQETQY

j_call: TRBJ1-5
clone_size: NA
v_call: TRBV30
cdr3_aa: AWSPGINQPQH